This entry features one T cell receptor (beta chain) sequence. With 6 bases clipped from V and 3 bases from J, the junction kept 1 base outside the gene matches. Per the germline V gene, CDR1 is SGHRS and CDR2 is YFSETQ. The CDR3 is 13 amino acids. In the authors' methods: It was from reference gene primer amplification that nucleated cell counts were estimated. TCRdb's copy holds only in-frame clones and misses some; the assay was immunoSEQ multiplex PCR. V and J calls and clone size are those listed in that table; D and trimming were worked out from the DNA. The repertoire includes 270,000 or so clones, 85% to 90% of them detected once, and around 10% sits in the top ten. This sample is drawn from a study of blood T cell repertoires in COVID-19.

The gene calls are TRBV5-1 and TRBJ2-1; the match to TRBD1 covers 9 bases. Specimen: peripheral blood. The clonotype was recovered from a woman in her twenties or thirties with COVID-19, enrolled during active disease. The CDR3 loop reads CASKGQGYNEQFF. The CDR3 coding sequence is TGCGCCAGCAAGGGACAGGGCTACAATGAGCAGTTCTTC.